The clone carrying this TCR beta chain was recorded many times. Its specificity is not known. The same CDR3 can be traced to other DNA sequences in this sample. In germline, CDR1 is MDHEN, CDR2 SYDVKM. Trimming stripped 5 bases from V and 5 bases from J, with 12 bases between. The CDR3 consists of 14 residues. This entry belongs to a study of metastatic and nonmetastatic thyroid tumors. Study background: From malignant and benign thyroid patients, repertoires in blood and in tumor or nodule tissue were compared.

Every patient underwent thyroid surgery untreated. In the original analysis: Clinicopathological groups of papillary thyroid cancer showed CDR3 differences that were used to build a distant-metastasis classifier. MiXCR re-clonotyped the PCR reads for TCRdb. The V and J calls here are based on TCRdb, not the publication. The sample shows roughly 48,000 clones, roughly 15% of them seen only once. Study-wide findings and caveats: A significant increase in TCR beta diversity was reportedly seen in malignant thyroid tumors relative to benign nodules, in blood and tumor.

The chain has TRBV28 and TRBJ1-4; unclear D gene. The receptor comes from a female donor with papillary thyroid cancer or a benign thyroid nodule (not recorded which). Some clones in this sample may be carry-over from other donors' samples. Sample: blood. In nucleotides, the CDR3 is TGTGCCAGCAGTGACACTTTTCGGAATGAAAAACTGTTTTTT. This translates into CASSDTFRNEKLFF.